This entry lists 27 T cell receptor beta chains sequenced from one sample in a study of tissue T cells after allogeneic stem cell transplantation. TCRdb's copy holds only in-frame clones and misses some; the assay was immunoSEQ multiplex PCR. The profile shows approximately 6,000 clones, 70% of them singletons. The sample here was tissue from the rectum, taken at autopsy. These receptors were obtained from a woman aged 18-49 years with breast cancer.

The chain uses TRBV11-2 and TRBJ2-5, with D unresolved. V was shortened by 5 bases and J by 2 bases, with 15 bases between the two germline ends. The CDR3 extends over 15 amino acids. The germline CDR1 and CDR2 sequences are SGHAT and FQNNGV. Here the CDR3 DNA reads TGTGCCAGCAGCGCAAGTAGACGGTCTCAAGAGACCCAGTACTTC. Protein sequence: CASSASRRSQETQYF.

This chain connects TRBV11-2 to TRBJ2-5; 7 nucleotides match TRBD2. The germline gives CDR1 SGHAT, CDR2 FQNNGV. CDR3 length equals 15 residues. The V segment lost 5 bases and the J segment 6 bases; nucleotides outside the gene matches: 12. CDR3 coding DNA: TGTGCCAGCAGCCCAGGAGCGGGATTGACCAAGACCCAGTACTTC. Translated: CASSPGAGLTKTQYF.

The chain uses TRBV5-4 and TRBJ2-2; D not certain. The V end lost 1 base, the J end lost 1 base, and 8 bases lay between the germline ends. This CDR3 is 15 amino acids long. Germline V gives CDR1 SGHNT, CDR2 YYREEE (reference sequence). CDR3 bases: TGTGCCAGCAGCTTGTCACTGGGGAACACCGGGGAGCTGTTTTTT. Translated, it gives CASSLSLGNTGELFF.

This chain joins TRBV11-3 and TRBJ2-1; 12 bases fit TRBD1. CDR1 is SGHNT and CDR2 is YENEEA in the germline V gene. The V and J ends lost 0 bases and 7 bases, in that order; junction bases with no gene match: 10. This CDR3 region has 18 residues. The CDR3, as DNA: TGTGCCAGCAGCTTAGATGCCGGGACAGGGGGCGCGAGGAATGAGCAGTTCTTC. Protein: CASSLDAGTGGARNEQFF.

The rearrangement joins TRBV7-3 to TRBJ2-1; TRBD2 aligns across 7 bases. V lost 5 bases to trimming and J lost 0 bases; unmatched junction nucleotides: 4. Germline V gene data show CDR1 as SGHTA and CDR2 as FQGTGA. CDR3 length: 15 amino acids. The CDR3 here is CASSPSGSSYNEQFF. CDR3 DNA: TGTGCCAGCAGCCCTAGCGGAAGCTCCTACAATGAGCAGTTCTTC.

The table lists this clone with a count of one. The V and J genes are TRBV7-2 and TRBJ2-7; 7 nucleotides match TRBD2. The CDR3 runs to 14 residues. The V segment lost 4 bases and the J segment 2 bases; nucleotides outside the gene matches: 5. The V gene's germline CDR1 is SGHTA and CDR2 FQGNSA. CDR3 DNA sequence: TGTGCCAGCAGCTCCTCTAGCGGCACCTACGAGCAGTACTTC. Translated: CASSSSSGTYEQYF.

V gene TRBV24-1 combines with J gene TRBJ2-7, with D perhaps TRBD1 (6 bases). Per germline, CDR1 KGHDR and CDR2 SFDVKD. This CDR3 region has 15 residues. V shed 5 bases and J shed 0 bases, with 13 bases lying between them. CDR3 region: CATSADDRPSYEQYF. In DNA, the CDR3 is TGTGCCACCAGTGCCGACGACAGGCCCTCCTACGAGCAGTACTTC.

This clone was seen a few times. This chain uses TRBV5-6 with TRBJ2-2; 14 bases fit TRBD2. The CDR3 spans 18 residues. From germline, CDR1 is SGHDT and CDR2 YYEEEE. Trimming at V came to 0 bases and at J to 7 bases, leaving 8 bases not matched to a gene. The CDR3 loop is CASSLAGTSGRNSGELFF. In DNA, the CDR3 is TGTGCCAGCAGCTTGGCCGGGACTAGCGGGAGAAATAGCGGGGAGCTGTTTTTT.

This sequence joins TRBV20-1 and TRBJ2-1; no clear D. The V gene lost 3 bases and the J gene lost 2 bases, with 11 bases spanning the gap. Germline V gene lookup returns CDR1 DFQATT and CDR2 SNEGSKA (reference sequence). CDR3 length: 14 residues. CDR3 sequence (DNA): TGCAGTGCTAGTTCCGCGCGAACCTACAATGAGCAGTTCTTC. Protein sequence: CSASSARTYNEQFF.

The V call is TRBV7-8, the J call TRBJ2-2, with 7 bases lining up with TRBD2. From germline, CDR1 is SGHVS and CDR2 FQNEAQ. Trimming removed 4 bases from V and 5 bases from J; junction bases left unmatched: 7. The CDR3 totals 15 residues. As DNA, the CDR3 is TGTGCCAGCAGCTATGCGGGGGATTTAACCGGGGAGCTGTTTTTT. Its translation is CASSYAGDLTGELFF.

This chain uses TRBV14 with TRBJ1-2; no firm D call. Germline V lookup: CDR1 SGHDN, CDR2 FVKESK. Trimming pared 4 bases from V and 8 bases from J, leaving 14 bases between. This CDR3 region has 13 residues. The CDR3 here is CASSLSGVHGYTF. The DNA of the CDR3 is TGTGCCAGCAGCCTCAGTGGGGTTCACGGCTACACCTTC.

This clone was detected a few times. V gene TRBV21-1 combines with J gene TRBJ1-2. TRBV21-1 is deemed a pseudogene. The CDR3 totals 13 residues. The CDR3 loop is CASSSTAGYGYTF. The DNA for the CDR3 is TGTGCCAGCAGCTCTACCGCGGGCTATGGCTACACCTTC.

This clone is labeled as medium-sized (0.01 to 0.1%). The rearrangement joins TRBV28 to TRBJ1-2; 7 nucleotides line up with TRBD1. The CDR3 sequence is 14 residues long. Germline assignment: CDR1 MDHEN and CDR2 SYDVKM. Losses at the gene ends were 7 bases for V and 4 bases for J; bases not matched to a gene: 9. In nucleotides, the CDR3 is TGTGCCAGCAATCCCGGGACAGCTGGCTATGGCTACACCTTC. This codes for CASNPGTAGYGYTF.

This chain uses TRBV27 with TRBJ2-3; no reliable D call. CDR3 length equals 13 residues. Germline CDR1 is MNHEY and CDR2 is SMNVEV (reference sequence). Trimming pared 0 bases from V and 5 bases from J, leaving 6 bases between. The CDR3 nucleotides are TGTGCCAGCAGTTTATCGCTTGGAGATACGCAGTATTTT. Protein product: CASSLSLGDTQYF.

V usage is TRBV18 and J usage is TRBJ2-7; no clear D gene. V was shortened by 2 bases and J by 1 base, with 9 bases between the two germline ends. Germline V gene sequence: CDR1 KGHSH, CDR2 LQKENI. This CDR3 has 14 residues. CDR3 in amino acids: CASSPASTSYEQYF. CDR3 sequence (DNA): TGTGCCAGCTCACCAGCGTCTACATCCTACGAGCAGTACTTC.

V and J are TRBV20-1 and TRBJ1-2; TRBD1 agrees at 8 bases. CDR1 and CDR2 (germline): DFQATT, SNEGSKA (reference sequence). CDR3 length: 15 residues. V was clipped by 3 bases and J by 4 bases; unmatched bases: 10. CDR3 protein: CSASERTGSFYGYTF. The CDR3 bases are TGCAGTGCTAGTGAAAGGACAGGGAGCTTCTATGGCTACACCTTC.

The chain carries TRBV19 and TRBJ1-5, with 7 bases lining up with TRBD1. The length of the CDR3 is 16 residues. CDR1 is LNHDA and CDR2 is SQIVND in the germline V gene (reference sequence). Losses at the gene ends were 4 bases for V and 4 bases for J; bases not matched to a gene: 10. CDR3 bases: TGTGCCAGTAGTACCTCGACAGGGATGGCGAATCAGCCCCAGCATTTT. Protein sequence: CASSTSTGMANQPQHF.

The chain combines TRBV5-1 with TRBJ1-1; 8 bases map to TRBD1. The junction had 24 bases not matched to a gene; V was cut back by 0 bases and J by 5 bases. This CDR3 has 21 amino acids. The germline gives CDR1 SGHRS, CDR2 YFSETQ. CDR3 protein: CASSLDRGGRVWAVENTEAFF. For the CDR3, the DNA is TGCGCCAGCAGCTTGGACAGGGGGGGTAGGGTGTGGGCGGTTGAGAATACTGAAGCTTTCTTT.

This chain joins TRBV6-6 and TRBJ2-3; D call uncertain. V shed 9 bases and J shed 1 base, with 20 bases lying between them. Germline V CDR1 and CDR2: MNHNY, SVGAGI (reference sequence). The CDR3 is 16 amino acids. The CDR3 sequence is CASGLARVTGTDTQYF. In DNA form, the CDR3 reads TGTGCCAGTGGATTAGCTCGCGTAACCGGCACAGATACGCAGTATTTT.

The gene calls are TRBV19 and TRBJ2-1, with D perhaps given as TRBD1 or TRBD2 (5 bases each). The CDR3 sequence is 14 residues long. The germline V gene has CDR1 LNHDA and CDR2 SQIVND (reference sequence). Deletions cut 5 bases from V and 6 bases from J, with 14 bases between. As DNA, the CDR3 is TGTGCCAGTAGTGCTCCCGGGACCATCAATGAGCAGTTCTTC. Translating it yields CASSAPGTINEQFF. The full variable domain, its missing parts supplied by reference TRBV19 and TRBJ2-1, is DGGITQSPKYLFRKEGQNVTLSCEQNLNHDAMYWYRQDPGQGLRLIYYSQIVNDFQKGDIAEGYSVSREKKESFPLTVTSAQKNPTAFYLCASSAPGTINEQFFGPGTRLTVL.

This clone was seen more than once but under ten times. This rearrangement joins TRBV6-1 to TRBJ1-1; perhaps TRBD1 as D (5 bases). This CDR3 region has 13 residues. The ends were cut back, 0 bases at V and 6 bases at J, with 8 bases in the middle. From germline, CDR1 is MNHNS and CDR2 SASEGT. Written as DNA, the CDR3 is TGTGCCAGCAGTGAAGCGAGGGGCGCTGAAGCTTTCTTT. This encodes CASSEARGAEAFF.

CDR3 bases: TGTGCCAGCAAGAGGCGGCAGACTGAAGCTTTCTTT. Encoded protein: CASKRRQTEAFF. This chain joins TRBV28 and TRBJ1-1; D not resolved. The CDR3 is 12 residues long. Germline V gives CDR1 MDHEN, CDR2 SYDVKM. The V and J ends lost 7 bases and 5 bases respectively, with 11 bases between them.

V usage is TRBV2 and J usage is TRBJ2-3; D gene uncertain. From germline, CDR1 is SNHLY and CDR2 FYNNEI. Trimming left V 4 bases short and J 6 bases short, with 11 bases between. CDR3 length: 13 amino acids. In DNA, the CDR3 is TGTGCCAGCAGTGGGACCCAAAAGGATACGCAGTATTTT. Its translation: CASSGTQKDTQYF.

The rearrangement links TRBV7-2 to TRBJ2-7; D call uncertain. Trimming took 0 bases from V and 5 from J, leaving 8 bases between them. This CDR3 spans 13 amino acids. Germline CDR1 and CDR2: SGHTA and FQGNSA. CDR3: CASSLAVRHEQYF. The CDR3 bases are TGTGCCAGCAGCTTAGCGGTTCGCCACGAGCAGTACTTC.

V usage is TRBV12-1 and J usage is TRBJ2-1; the table's D call of TRBD2 was not tested on the DNA. TRBV12-1 is shown as a pseudogene. This CDR3 has 20 amino acids. The CDR3 sequence: CASSPVRGFRGLAGVCEQFF. The CDR3 DNA sequence: TGTGCCAGCAGCCCCGTCCGGGGGTTCCGGGGACTAGCGGGAGTCTGTGAGCAGTTCTTC.

The V call is TRBV7-2, the J call TRBJ2-2; 7 bases map to TRBD2. Trimming at V came to 2 bases and at J to 1 base, leaving 4 bases not matched to a gene. The CDR3 is 16 residues long. Per the germline V gene, CDR1 is SGHTA and CDR2 is FQGNSA. The CDR3 DNA sequence: TGTGCCAGCAGCTTAAACCCGGGAGGGAACACCGGGGAGCTGTTTTTT. As protein: CASSLNPGGNTGELFF.

This clone was recorded once. The CDR3 coding sequence is TGTGCCACCAGTGATCTGACGAACACTGAAGCTTTCTTT. Its translation is CATSDLTNTEAFF. The chain carries TRBV24-1 and TRBJ1-1, with D unresolved. Looked up from germline, CDR1 is KGHDR and CDR2 is SFDVKD. The CDR3 runs 13 residues. V was trimmed by 3 bases and J by 1 base, leaving 5 bases between them.